Each of the 4 T cell receptor beta chains below was sequenced from the same sample in a study of T cell responses to AZD1222 COVID-19 vaccine. TCRdb's copy holds only in-frame clones and misses some; the assay was immunoSEQ multiplex PCR. The sample lists 25,000 to 35,000 clones; under 90% were seen once. This sample comprised peripheral blood, obtained on day 0 of AZD1222 vaccination. These receptors were collected from an adult in good health.

The CDR3: CSVGIGPNTGELFF. Written as DNA, the CDR3 is TGCAGCGTCGGGATCGGACCGAACACCGGGGAGCTGTTTTTT. V gene TRBV29-1 combines with J gene TRBJ2-2; D is perhaps TRBD2 (5 bases). Germline V gene sequence: CDR1 SQVTM, CDR2 ANQGSEA. The ends were cut back, 6 bases at V and 0 bases at J, with 11 bases in the middle. The CDR3 length is 14 residues.

The chain employs TRBV7-9 and TRBJ2-1; 8 bases fit TRBD2. J lost 4 bases, V lost 3 bases, and 2 bases had no gene match. This CDR3 is built from 14 residues. Looked up from germline, CDR1 is SEHNR and CDR2 is FQNEAQ (reference sequence). CDR3 region: CASSFSGNYNEQFF. The CDR3 DNA sequence: TGTGCCAGCAGCTTTAGCGGGAATTACAATGAGCAGTTCTTC.

This clone occurred once. The chain joins TRBV29-1 to TRBJ1-1; 9 positions match TRBD1. Germline-derived CDR1 and CDR2 are SQVTM and ANQGSEA. The length of the CDR3 is 14 residues. Unmatched junction bases numbered 8, after V lost 4 bases and J lost 5 bases. The CDR3, as DNA: TGCAGCGTTGTGGACAGGGGCGCGAGTACTGAAGCTTTCTTT. Translation: CSVVDRGASTEAFF.

The V and J genes are TRBV5-6 and TRBJ2-7, with TRBD1 matching over 10 bases. V lost 4 bases and J lost 5; bases outside the gene matches: 3. CDR3 length: 13 amino acids. Germline CDR1 SGHDT, CDR2 YYEEEE. The CDR3: CASSRDRGHEQYF. The DNA of the CDR3 is TGTGCCAGCAGCCGGGACAGGGGCCACGAGCAGTACTTC.